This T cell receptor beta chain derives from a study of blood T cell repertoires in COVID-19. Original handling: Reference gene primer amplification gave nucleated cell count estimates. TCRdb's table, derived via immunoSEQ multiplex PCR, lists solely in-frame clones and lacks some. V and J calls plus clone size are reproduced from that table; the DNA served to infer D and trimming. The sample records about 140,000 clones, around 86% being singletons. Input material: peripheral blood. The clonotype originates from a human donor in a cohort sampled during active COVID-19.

CDR3 DNA sequence: TGTGCCAGCTCACCACGGCGGAATGAGCAGTTCTTC. Its translation is CASSPRRNEQFF. V is TRBV18 and J is TRBJ2-1; D is uncertain. The CDR3 is 12 amino acids. V lost 1 base and J 7 bases, leaving 5 bases between the germline ends. Looked up from germline, CDR1 is KGHSH and CDR2 is LQKENI. The full variable domain, rest sourced from reference TRBV18 and TRBJ2-1, is NAGVMQNPRHLVRRRGQEARLRCSPMKGHSHVYWYRQLPEEGLKFMVYLQKENIIDESGMPKERFSAEFPKEGPSILRIQQVVRGDSAAYFCASSPRRNEQFFGPGTRLTVL.